Below are 25 T cell receptor beta chains sequenced from a single sample in a study of T cell repertoires in cytomegalovirus infection. TCRdb ran MiXCR on the reads and lists one entry per CDR3 protein. This sample has roughly 600,000 distinct CDR3 sequences, with 24% found just once. Sequencing used CD8+ T cells from PBMCs. These receptors were obtained from a human donor in good health (CMV status not recorded). Some clones in this sample may be carry-over from other donors' samples.

V is TRBV28 and J is TRBJ1-1, with TRBD1 identical over 8 bases. V gave up 6 bases and J gave up 4 bases; unmatched junction bases: 7. Germline V gives CDR1 MDHEN, CDR2 SYDVKM. This CDR3 spans 14 amino acids. CDR3: CASSGQGLGTEAFF. CDR3 sequence (DNA): TGTGCCAGCAGCGGACAGGGTCTAGGCACTGAAGCTTTCTTT.

CDR3 region: CASSAPGQGGGDVLTF. CDR3 bases: TGTGCCAGCAGTGCGCCGGGACAGGGCGGAGGAGACGTCCTGACTTTC. The chain links TRBV2 to TRBJ2-6; 9 bases are shared with TRBD1. J was trimmed by 11 bases and V by 4 bases; bases with no gene match: 12. This CDR3 comprises 16 residues. Germline V gene data show CDR1 as SNHLY and CDR2 as FYNNEI.

Notes on this clonotype: Since a much larger clone is just one base distant, this may be a read error. The V and J genes are TRBV7-6 and TRBJ2-7; 7 nucleotides agree with TRBD2. Looked up from germline, CDR1 is SGHVS and CDR2 is FNYEAQ. The CDR3 runs to 14 residues. In DNA, the CDR3 is TGTGCCAGCAGCATGGGGAGCGGGGTGTACGAGCTGTACTTC. It specifies CASSMGSGVYELYF.

In this sample, this clonotype turned up a few times. J is TRBJ2-7 and V is TRBV7-9, with 12 bases aligning to TRBD2. The germline V gene encodes CDR1 SEHNR and CDR2 FQNEAQ (reference sequence). The CDR3 runs 16 residues. The V segment lost 11 bases and the J segment 6 bases; nucleotides outside the gene matches: 17. This CDR3 is CASTPPASGGALEQYF. The DNA for the CDR3 is TGTGCCTCCACCCCTCCAGCTAGCGGGGGGGCCCTCGAGCAGTACTTC. Complete variable domain (other parts from reference TRBV7-9 and TRBJ2-7): DTGVSQNPRHKITKRGQNVTFRCDPISEHNRLYWYRQTLGQGPEFLTYFQNEAQLEKSRLLSDRFSAERPKGSFSTLEIQRTEQGDSAMYLCASTPPASGGALEQYFGPGTRLTVT.

This clonotype was seen a few times. The rearrangement joins TRBV7-6 to TRBJ2-1; no clear D gene. The length of the CDR3 is 14 residues. The germline V gene has CDR1 SGHVS and CDR2 FNYEAQ. V gave up 0 bases and J gave up 4 bases, with 7 bases separating them. CDR3 nucleotide sequence: TGTGCCAGCAGCTTAGCTTCGACATACAATGAGCAGTTCTTC. This translates into CASSLASTYNEQFF.

The CDR3 region has the DNA TGCAGCGTCCCCTCCGCGAGCACCGGGGAGCTGTTTTTT. This sequence encodes CSVPSASTGELFF. V gene TRBV29-1 combines with J gene TRBJ2-2; D is unclear. From germline, CDR1 is SQVTM and CDR2 ANQGSEA. The CDR3 length is 13 residues. Deletions cut 6 bases from V and 4 bases from J, with 12 bases between.

The chain recombines TRBV3-1 with TRBJ1-1; D gene uncertain. Deletions cut 1 base from V and 7 bases from J, with 13 bases between. In germline, CDR1 is LGHDT, CDR2 YNNKEL (reference sequence). There are 14 residues in the CDR3. CDR3 nucleotides: TGTGCCAGCAGCCAAGCCGTCAGCCTTATTGAAGCTTTCTTT. It codes for CASSQAVSLIEAFF.

The J gene is TRBJ2-7, the V gene TRBV7-9; D remains unclear. The CDR3 is 15 amino acids. CDR1 and CDR2 (germline): SEHNR, FQNEAQ (reference sequence). V lost 5 bases and J lost 3, with 17 bases in between. The CDR3 sequence: CASSPGYGAYYEQYF. The CDR3 region has the DNA TGTGCCAGCAGCCCAGGCTACGGAGCCTACTACGAGCAGTACTTC.

Ten or more counts support this clonotype. The chain links TRBV7-9 to TRBJ1-3; maybe TRBD1 (5 bases). CDR1 and CDR2 (germline): SEHNR, FQNEAQ (reference sequence). V lost 3 bases and J lost 5, with 17 bases in between. The CDR3 covers 16 residues. The DNA for the CDR3 is TGTGCCAGCAGCTTCCCCGGAAGGGGCCCCAGAAACACCATATATTTT. Translated, it gives CASSFPGRGPRNTIYF.

This chain uses TRBV6-2 or TRBV6-3 with TRBJ1-6; no clear D. The CDR3 is made up of 15 amino acids. The germline gives CDR1 MNHEY, CDR2 SVGEGT. Between the trimmed V and J ends, which lost 8 bases and 7 bases, there was a span of 18 bases. The CDR3 nucleotides are TGTGCCAGCTTCCCATCAGCCCTCCGGAATTCACCCCTCCACTTT. Translation gives CASFPSALRNSPLHF.

CDR3 loop: CASSSPAGASYEQYV. The CDR3, as DNA: TGTGCCAGCAGTTCCCCAGCGGGGGCCTCCTACGAGCAGTACGTC. This chain uses TRBV28 with TRBJ2-7, with TRBD2 matching over 8 bases. CDR3 length: 15 residues. V was clipped by 4 bases and J by 0 bases; unmatched bases: 5. From germline, CDR1 is MDHEN and CDR2 SYDVKM.

Details on this clonotype: A read error may explain this, as a much larger clone is one base away. The chain links TRBV7-6 to TRBJ2-7; tentatively, D is TRBD1 or TRBD2 (6 bases each). The ends were cut back, 2 bases at V and 4 bases at J, with 12 bases in the middle. The CDR3 covers 14 residues. Looked up from germline, CDR1 is SGHVS and CDR2 is FNYEAQ. CDR3 loop: CASSLRGDRYEQYF. The CDR3 DNA is TGTGCCAGCAGCTTAAGGGGGGATCGGTACGAGCAGTACTTC. The full variable domain, its missing parts supplied by reference TRBV7-6 and TRBJ2-7, is GAGVSQSPRYKVTKRGQDVALRCDPISGHVSLYWYRQALGQGPEFLTYFNYEAQQDKSGLPNDRFSAERPEGSISTLTIQRTEQRDSAMYRCASSLRGDRYEQYFGPGTRLTVT.

This sequence joins TRBV10-3 and TRBJ2-3; 9 bases fit TRBD1. The germline CDR1 and CDR2 sequences are ENHRY and SYGVKD. V lost 4 bases and J lost 5; bases outside the gene matches: 4. The CDR3 contains 14 residues. The CDR3 sequence: CAISGTGEVDTQYF. The CDR3 bases are TGTGCCATCAGTGGGACAGGGGAGGTAGATACGCAGTATTTT.

The J gene is TRBJ2-1, the V gene TRBV4-2, with unresolved D. Deletions cut 7 bases from V and 8 bases from J, with 18 bases between. This CDR3 is 14 amino acids long. Germline CDR1 is LGHNA and CDR2 is YNFKEQ. CDR3 in amino acids: CASTRTVGLDEQFF. The CDR3 nucleotides are TGTGCCAGCACCCGAACGGTGGGTTTGGATGAGCAGTTCTTC.

This clonotype has only a few counts. The chain joins TRBV29-1 to TRBJ2-1; 8 positions match TRBD2. This CDR3 contains 14 residues. Germline CDR1 is SQVTM and CDR2 is ANQGSEA. J lost 5 bases, V lost 3 bases, and 6 bases had no gene match. CDR3 nucleotide sequence: TGCAGCGTTGAGGGGCGGGGGGCTGACAATGAGCAGTTCTTC. This encodes CSVEGRGADNEQFF.

This clonotype was detected ten times or more. The V call is TRBV7-2, the J call TRBJ1-2, with D unresolved. CDR1 is SGHTA, CDR2 FQGNSA, per germline. The V and J ends lost 1 base and 4 bases respectively, with 7 bases between them. The CDR3 covers 13 residues. The CDR3 here is CASSLGWGYGYTF. In DNA, the CDR3 is TGTGCCAGCAGCTTAGGTTGGGGCTATGGCTACACCTTC.

The chain joins TRBV12-3 or TRBV12-4 to TRBJ2-1; 15 bases are a match to TRBD2. V was pared by 3 bases and J by 0 bases, with 12 bases of the junction left unmatched. The CDR3 length is 21 residues. The CDR3 is CASSLSVLGTSGGSSYNEQFF. Here the CDR3 DNA reads TGTGCCAGCAGTTTGTCGGTACTCGGGACTAGCGGGGGGAGCTCCTACAATGAGCAGTTCTTC.

This clonotype was recorded a few times. The chain recombines TRBV4-1 with TRBJ2-6; D might be TRBD2 (5 bases). The CDR3 runs to 15 residues. V shed 8 bases and J shed 0 bases, with 11 bases lying between them. The V gene's germline CDR1 is MGHRA and CDR2 YSYEKL. The CDR3 sequence: CASGDGGSGANVLTF. Here the CDR3 DNA reads TGCGCCAGCGGTGACGGAGGCTCTGGGGCCAACGTCCTGACTTTC.

This clonotype was picked up a small number of times. V usage is TRBV19 and J usage is TRBJ1-1; D possibly corresponds to TRBD1 (5 bases). V shed 9 bases and J shed 0 bases, with 17 bases lying between them. The CDR3 runs 15 residues. Germline V gives CDR1 LNHDA, CDR2 SQIVND (reference sequence). CDR3 protein: CASRGAQQVNTEAFF. CDR3 coding DNA: TGTGCCAGCCGTGGGGCCCAACAGGTGAACACTGAAGCTTTCTTT. Looking up the rest from reference TRBV19 and TRBJ1-1 gives the full variable domain: DGGITQSPKYLFRKEGQNVTLSCEQNLNHDAMYWYRQDPGQGLRLIYYSQIVNDFQKGDIAEGYSVSREKKESFPLTVTSAQKNPTAFYLCASRGAQQVNTEAFFGQGTRLTVV.

The sample holds a few counts of this clonotype. The J gene is TRBJ1-3, the V gene TRBV7-6, with TRBD1 matching over 9 bases. The CDR3 is made up of 14 amino acids. Germline assignment: CDR1 SGHVS and CDR2 FNYEAQ. The V segment lost 4 bases and the J segment 5 bases; nucleotides outside the gene matches: 3. CDR3 sequence (DNA): TGTGCCAGCAGCTCCGGGACAGGGAGAAACACCATATATTTT. It translates to CASSSGTGRNTIYF.

This clonotype was observed a few times. J is TRBJ1-4 and V is TRBV7-6; no reliable D call. CDR3 length: 15 residues. The V end lost 2 bases, the J end lost 1 base, and 8 bases lay between the germline ends. From germline, CDR1 is SGHVS and CDR2 FNYEAQ. CDR3 in amino acids: CASSLPGETNEKLFF. DNA of the CDR3: TGTGCCAGCAGCTTACCCGGGGAAACTAATGAAAAACTGTTTTTT.

The rearrangement links TRBV24-1 to TRBJ2-1; possibly TRBD2 for D (5 bases). V lost 7 bases, J lost 6 bases, and 12 bases lay in between. CDR3 length: 13 amino acids. CDR1 KGHDR and CDR2 SFDVKD come from the germline V gene. DNA of the CDR3: TGTGCCACCAGCCTTGATGAGGGCAATGAGCAGTTCTTC. Translating gives CATSLDEGNEQFF.

The J gene is TRBJ1-1, the V gene TRBV25-1, with TRBD1 matching 8 bases. The germline V gene encodes CDR1 MGHDK and CDR2 SYGVNS. The length of the CDR3 is 15 residues. V shed 0 bases, J shed 5 bases, and the junction held 5 bases outside the gene matches. CDR3 region: CASSEYRTGKTEAFF. The CDR3 coding sequence is TGTGCCAGCAGTGAATATAGGACAGGGAAAACTGAAGCTTTCTTT.

This clonotype was counted between two and nine times. The genes are TRBV6-5 and TRBJ1-4, with 7 bases matching TRBD1. The V gene end was trimmed by 0 bases and the J gene end by 5 bases; junction bases not matched to a gene: 6. CDR1 is MNHEY and CDR2 is SVGAGI in the germline V gene. The CDR3 runs 16 residues. CDR3 nucleotides: TGTGCCAGCAGTTACTCCCACAGGGGAATGAATGAAAAACTGTTTTTT. Its translation: CASSYSHRGMNEKLFF.

The rearrangement joins TRBV6-6 to TRBJ1-6; 7 nucleotides align to TRBD1. Trimming removed 4 bases from V and 10 bases from J; junction bases left unmatched: 10. The CDR3 has 15 residues. Looked up from germline, CDR1 is MNHNY and CDR2 is SVGAGI (reference sequence). CDR3: CASSWGRQGNSPLHF. The CDR3 DNA reads as TGTGCCAGCAGTTGGGGGCGACAGGGTAACTCACCCCTCCACTTT.